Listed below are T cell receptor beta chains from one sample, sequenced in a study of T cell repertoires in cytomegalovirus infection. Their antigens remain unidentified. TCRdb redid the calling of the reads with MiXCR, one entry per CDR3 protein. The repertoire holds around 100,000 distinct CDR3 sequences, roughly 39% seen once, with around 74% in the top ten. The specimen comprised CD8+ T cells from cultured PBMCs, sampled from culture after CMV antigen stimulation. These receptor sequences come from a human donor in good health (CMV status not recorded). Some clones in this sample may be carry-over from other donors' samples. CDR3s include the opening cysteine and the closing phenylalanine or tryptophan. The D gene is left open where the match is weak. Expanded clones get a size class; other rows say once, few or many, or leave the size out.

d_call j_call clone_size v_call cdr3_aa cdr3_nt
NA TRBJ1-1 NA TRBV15 CATSLLAENTEAFF TGTGCCACCAGCCTATTAGCTGAGAACACTGAAGCTTTCTTT
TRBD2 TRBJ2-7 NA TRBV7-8 CASSLDSGGIHEQYF TGTGCCAGCAGCTTAGATAGCGGGGGGATCCACGAGCAGTACTTC
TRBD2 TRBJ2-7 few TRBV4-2 CASSQDWRGSGKQYEQYF TGTGCCAGCAGCCAAGATTGGAGGGGTAGCGGGAAACAATACGAGCAGTACTTC
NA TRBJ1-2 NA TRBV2 CASSGPDGGSYGYTF TGTGCCAGCAGTGGCCCGGACGGGGGCAGCTATGGCTACACCTTC
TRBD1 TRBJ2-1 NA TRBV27 CASSSTGTGNEQFF TGTGCCAGCAGTTCAACGGGGACAGGGAATGAGCAGTTCTTC
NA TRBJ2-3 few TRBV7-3 CASSPRLGRGDTQYF TGTGCCAGCAGCCCTCGACTAGGAAGGGGGGATACGCAGTATTTT
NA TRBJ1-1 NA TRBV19 CASSISAWGEAFF TGTGCCAGTAGTATAAGTGCTTGGGGTGAAGCTTTCTTT
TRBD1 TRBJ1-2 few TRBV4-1 CASLGQGVYGYTF TGCGCCAGCCTGGGACAGGGGGTCTATGGCTACACCTTC
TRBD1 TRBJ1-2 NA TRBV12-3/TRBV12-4 CASDPGTGGLGYTF TGTGCCAGCGACCCCGGGACAGGGGGTCTCGGCTACACCTTC
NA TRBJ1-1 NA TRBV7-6 CASSLEGWDTEAFF TGTGCCAGCAGCTTAGAGGGGTGGGACACTGAAGCTTTCTTT
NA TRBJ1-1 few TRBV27 CASSFGENTEAFF TGTGCCAGCAGTTTCGGGGAGAACACTGAAGCTTTCTTT
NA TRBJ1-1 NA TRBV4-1 CASSHSPGNTEAFF TGCGCCAGCAGCCATAGTCCGGGGAACACTGAAGCTTTCTTT
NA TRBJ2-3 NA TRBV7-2 CASSTLSDTQYF TGTGCCAGCAGCACTCTAAGCGATACGCAGTATTTT
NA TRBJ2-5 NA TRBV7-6 CAGSPGVAEQETQYF TGTGCCGGCAGCCCAGGCGTCGCAGAGCAAGAGACCCAGTACTTC
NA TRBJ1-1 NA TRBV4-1 CASSQGSPTEAFF TGCGCCAGCAGCCAAGGTTCTCCGACGGAAGCTTTCTTT
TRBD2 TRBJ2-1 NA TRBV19 CASSRGLAGGGIDEQFF TGTGCCAGTAGTAGGGGACTAGCGGGGGGGGGAATCGATGAGCAGTTCTTC
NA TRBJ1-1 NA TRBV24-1 CATSDWGALAFF TGTGCCACCAGTGATTGGGGGGCTTTGGCTTTCTTT
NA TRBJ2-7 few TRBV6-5 CASSSDLSYEQYF TGTGCCAGCAGTTCTGACCTCTCCTACGAGCAGTACTTC
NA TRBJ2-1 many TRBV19 CASSSGPYNEQFF TGTGCCAGTAGTTCCGGGCCTTACAATGAGCAGTTCTTC
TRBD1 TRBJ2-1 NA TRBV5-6 CASSGRDRGYNEQFF TGTGCCAGCAGCGGCCGGGACAGGGGATACAATGAGCAGTTCTTC
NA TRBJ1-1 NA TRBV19 CASTILGGRVNTEAFF TGTGCCAGTACCATCCTGGGGGGCAGGGTGAACACTGAAGCTTTCTTT
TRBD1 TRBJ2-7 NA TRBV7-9 CASSTTPGTGGYEQYF TGTGCCAGCAGCACGACCCCCGGGACAGGGGGCTACGAGCAGTACTTC
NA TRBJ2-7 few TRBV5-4 CASSLQGGGLSEQYF TGTGCCAGCAGCTTGCAGGGGGGGGGGCTCTCCGAGCAGTACTTC
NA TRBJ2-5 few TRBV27 CASSQRDRVGETQYF TGTGCCAGCAGTCAAAGGGACCGAGTGGGGGAGACCCAGTACTTC
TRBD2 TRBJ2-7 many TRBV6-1 CASSPLAGGTYEQYF TGTGCCAGCAGTCCACTAGCGGGGGGGACCTACGAGCAGTACTTC
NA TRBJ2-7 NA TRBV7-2 CASSLVVEGYEQYF TGTGCCAGCAGCTTAGTTGTGGAGGGCTACGAGCAGTACTTC
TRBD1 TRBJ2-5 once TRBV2 CAWRTGNQETQYF TGTGCCTGGAGGACAGGGAACCAAGAGACCCAGTACTTC
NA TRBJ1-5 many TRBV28 CATSTGTRGNQPQHF TGTGCCACCTCAACCGGGACCCGGGGCAATCAGCCCCAGCATTTT
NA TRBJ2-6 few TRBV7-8 CASSYESPWGANVLTF TGTGCCAGCAGCTACGAAAGTCCGTGGGGGGCCAACGTCCTGACTTTC
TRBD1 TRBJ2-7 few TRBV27 CASKRTGPYEQYF TGTGCCAGCAAAAGGACAGGGCCCTACGAGCAGTACTTC
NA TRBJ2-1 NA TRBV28 CASSLTLAGDSLIVDEQFF TGTGCCAGCAGTTTAACCCTCGCGGGGGACAGTTTAATTGTCGATGAGCAGTTCTTC
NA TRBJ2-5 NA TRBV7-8 CASSSRDTTKETQYF TGTGCCAGCAGCTCCCGGGACACAACAAAAGAGACCCAGTACTTC
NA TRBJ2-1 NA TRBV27 CASRQGFNEQFF TGTGCCAGCAGGCAGGGGTTCAATGAGCAGTTCTTC
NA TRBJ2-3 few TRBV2 CASSGELRSTDTQYF TGTGCCAGCAGCGGAGAGCTGCGTAGCACAGATACGCAGTATTTT
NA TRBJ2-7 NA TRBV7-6 CASSLTDGTTEQYF TGTGCCAGCAGCTTAACGGACGGGACCACCGAGCAGTACTTC
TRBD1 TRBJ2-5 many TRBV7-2 CASSLSGDRGLWETQYF TGTGCCAGCAGCCTATCTGGGGACAGGGGGCTTTGGGAGACCCAGTACTTC
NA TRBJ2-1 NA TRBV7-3 CASSSQGHREQFF TGTGCCAGCAGCTCACAGGGACACAGGGAGCAGTTCTTC
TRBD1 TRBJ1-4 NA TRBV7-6 CASSMGQDGNEKLFF TGTGCCAGCAGCATGGGACAGGACGGAAATGAAAAACTGTTTTTT
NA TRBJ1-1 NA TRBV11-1 CASSSPAGPPEAFF TGTGCCAGCAGCTCCCCGGCCGGCCCCCCTGAAGCTTTCTTT
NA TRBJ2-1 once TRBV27 CASSLVGYDEQFF TGTGCCAGCAGTTTAGTCGGGTACGATGAGCAGTTCTTC
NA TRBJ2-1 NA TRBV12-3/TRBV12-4 CASSWGLIANEQFF TGTGCCAGCAGCTGGGGACTGATAGCCAATGAGCAGTTCTTC
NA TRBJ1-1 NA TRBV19 CASSKVSGFSVTEAFF TGTGCCAGTAGTAAGGTCTCGGGGTTTAGCGTCACTGAAGCTTTCTTT
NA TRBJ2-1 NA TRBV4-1 CASSQGGGSFNEQFF TGCGCCAGCAGCCAAGGTGGGGGAAGTTTCAATGAGCAGTTCTTC
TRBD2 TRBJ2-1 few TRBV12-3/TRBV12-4 CASRLLLAGGRNEQFF TGTGCCAGCAGACTCCTCCTAGCGGGGGGGCGTAATGAGCAGTTCTTC
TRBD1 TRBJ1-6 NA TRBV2 CASSEGQGARSPLHF TGTGCCAGCAGTGAAGGACAGGGGGCACGATCACCCCTCCACTTT
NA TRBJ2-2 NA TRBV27 CASSSGTNTGELFF TGTGCCAGCAGTTCTGGGACGAACACCGGGGAGCTGTTTTTT
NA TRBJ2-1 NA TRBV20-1 CSAREPLSSSYNEQFF TGCAGTGCTAGAGAACCATTAAGCAGCTCCTACAATGAGCAGTTCTTC
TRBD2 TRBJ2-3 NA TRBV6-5 CASRRLAGATDTQYF TGTGCCAGCAGAAGACTAGCGGGGGCCACAGATACGCAGTATTTT
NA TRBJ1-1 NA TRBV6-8 CASSYSNGGTEAFF TGTGCCAGCAGTTACTCAAATGGAGGCACTGAAGCTTTCTTT
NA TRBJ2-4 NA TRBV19 CASRGVELAKNIQYF TGTGCCAGTAGGGGGGTTGAGCTAGCCAAAAACATTCAGTACTTC
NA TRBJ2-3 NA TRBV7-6 CASSLGSALTGTDTQYF TGTGCCAGCAGCTTAGGTTCTGCGCTGACAGGCACAGATACGCAGTATTTT
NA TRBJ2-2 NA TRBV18 CASSPPWDGANTGELFF TGTGCCAGCTCACCACCGTGGGACGGCGCGAACACCGGGGAGCTGTTTTTT
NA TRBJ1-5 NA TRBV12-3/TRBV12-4 CASSPGPLGSNQPQHF TGTGCCAGCAGTCCGGGTCCTCTTGGGAGCAATCAGCCCCAGCATTTT
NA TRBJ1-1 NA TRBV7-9 CASSLVGLNTEAFF TGTGCCAGCAGCTTAGTAGGGTTGAACACTGAAGCTTTCTTT
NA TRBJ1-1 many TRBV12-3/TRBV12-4 CASSLSTNTEAFF TGTGCCAGCAGTTTATCCACGAACACTGAAGCTTTCTTT
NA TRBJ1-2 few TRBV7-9 CASSTGLDYGYTF TGTGCCAGCAGTACAGGGCTGGACTATGGCTACACCTTC
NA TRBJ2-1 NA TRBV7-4 CASSSDTGFTEQFF TGTGCCAGCAGCTCCGACACAGGGTTTACTGAGCAGTTCTTC
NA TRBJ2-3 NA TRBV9 CASSDDGTSTDTQYF TGTGCCAGCAGCGATGATGGGACTAGCACAGATACGCAGTATTTT
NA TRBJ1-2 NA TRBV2 CASSETDRANYGYTF TGTGCCAGCAGCGAAACGGACAGAGCTAACTATGGCTACACCTTC